This T cell receptor beta chain is from a study of shared clonotypes between healthy human individuals (dated by TCRdb to 2018 to 2020). Study-level background: A couple of women and three men aged 18 to 49 years were included in the cohort. Per donor, three plates each were used for CD4 naive and CD4 memory, two for CD8 naive, and one for CD8 memory. Blood TCR repertoires of about five healthy adults were deeply sequenced to estimate repertoire size and the extent of clonotype sharing between individuals. To increase sequencing depth and limit assay-specific biases, different laboratories used diverse techniques to prepare libraries and sequence TCR repertoires. Leukapheresis yielded between about 0.94 and 8.9 billion PBMCs per donor. Overall study outcomes, separate from this receptor: Compared with non-shared clonotypes, clonotypes shared by all four sorted-subset donors had higher generation probabilities. Incomplete sequencing was indicated by rarefaction of sorted-subset datasets, despite the large sequencing depth. Because the study included a small number of donors, the genetic and exposure-history diversity represented was limited. Sampling was restricted to blood, and TCR repertoires in tissue are likely to differ from TCR repertoires in blood. Pairwise subsampling indicated that sequencing depth was expected to affect the degree of clonotype sharing among donors. Naive subsets generally had larger estimated clonotype richness than memory subsets did. Sharing across a few donors was observed for 4.5% to 6.5% of naive CD4, less than 4% of naive CD8, about 2.3% of memory CD4, and around 0.4% of memory CD8 clonotypes.

The CDR3 starts with the cysteine, ends with the phenylalanine, and has 19 residues. Only CDR3 DNA is held: 57 bases, read in frame from base 1. CDR1 is given as KGHSH and CDR2 as LQKENI, both from the germline V gene. CD8 naive samples were CD45RO-negative cells positively selected for CCR7, giving a CD45RA+CCR7+ population that excluded TemRA cells. The donors were healthy, HIV-negative adults who had no recently reported acute infections or vaccinations. Only Caucasian adults living in Nashville, Tennessee, USA were represented among the donors. Blood was obtained by leukapheresis, after which PBMCs were separated by Ficoll-Histopaque density gradient centrifugation and cryopreserved in liquid nitrogen vapor phase. Purity and quantity of every magnetically sorted T cell population were checked by analytical flow cytometry. From each sorted fraction, genomic DNA was isolated and quantified by UV absorbance on a Nanodrop 2000c.

Using the deep immunoSEQ assay, multiplex PCR amplified TCR CDR3 regions from genomic DNA. Extracted genomic DNA from each cell subset was distributed evenly across all wells of several immunoSEQ 96-well plates, and each plate was treated as a replicate. For sorted subsets, each replicate PCR was loaded with 200 ng genomic DNA, equivalent to 25,000 to 35,000 T cell genomes. Purified libraries were quantified with a Qubit 3.0 fluorometer, sized on a Bioanalyzer 2100, and re-quantified with the KAPA Library Quantification kit. Each immunoSEQ 96-well plate was sequenced on its own single-read 150-cycle Illumina NextSeq 550 flow cell. Concerning the study's data processing: The immunoSEQ output contained only junctional sequences without quality scores, so filtering could not match that applied to full-length reads. Sequences were annotated with PyIR, a Python wrapper for IgBLAST v1.9, using IMGT germline references to assign V/J genes and CDR3. Any read was removed if the V/J assignment was weak (E-value above 1e-6), the CDR3 was missing, or the read contained stop codons, out-of-frame junctions, or ambiguous translated residues. A V3J clonotype was defined by an identical inferred V gene, J gene, and CDR3 amino acid sequence. Percentage overlap between repertoires was computed as shared unique clonotypes divided by the size of the smaller repertoire. RTK rarefaction, the Chao1 estimator, and Recon v2.1 estimates of unobserved clonotypes were used to assess repertoire richness. Generation probabilities for all TCRbeta clonotypes obtained by the gDNA method from a handful of donors were computed using OLGA. Not all clones reach the TCRdb copy of this immuneACCESS table, which keeps in-frame sequences only. Checked studies attribute under half of the gap to unresolved V genes and leave the rest unexplained. Clone size and V and J calls were adopted from that table, with D and trimming inferred from the DNA. In all, the sample holds around 2,100,000 clones, and less than 95% of those were seen once. The leading ten clones occupy around 1.2% of the sample.

About this clone: Its specific antigen is unknown. A read error may produce the germline difference seen at one junction end.

The chain employs TRBV18 and TRBJ2-3, and TRBD1 matches 7 of the central bases. Sequenced sample: naive CD8+ T cells sorted from blood. Explained via the paper, the cell subset or site label denotes: CD45RA+CCR7+. This receptor was obtained from a man between 18 and 35 years old in good health. The CDR3 region has the sequence CASSPPLQTGFMSTDTQYF. The nucleotide sequence reads as follows: TGTGCCAGCTCGCCACCCCTCCAGACAGGGTTTATGAGCACAGATACGCAGTATTTT.